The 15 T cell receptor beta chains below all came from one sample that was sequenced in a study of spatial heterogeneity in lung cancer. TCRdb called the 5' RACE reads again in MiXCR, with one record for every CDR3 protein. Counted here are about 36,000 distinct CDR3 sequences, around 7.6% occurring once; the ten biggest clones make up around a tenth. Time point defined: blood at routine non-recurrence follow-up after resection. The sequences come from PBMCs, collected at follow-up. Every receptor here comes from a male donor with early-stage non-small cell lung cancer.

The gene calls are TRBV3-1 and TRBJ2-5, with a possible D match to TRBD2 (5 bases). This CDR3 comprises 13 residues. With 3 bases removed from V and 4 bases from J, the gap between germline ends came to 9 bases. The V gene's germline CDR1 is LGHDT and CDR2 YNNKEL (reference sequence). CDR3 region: CASSHRGSETQYF. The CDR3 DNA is TGTGCCAGCAGCCATCGAGGGTCAGAGACCCAGTACTTC.

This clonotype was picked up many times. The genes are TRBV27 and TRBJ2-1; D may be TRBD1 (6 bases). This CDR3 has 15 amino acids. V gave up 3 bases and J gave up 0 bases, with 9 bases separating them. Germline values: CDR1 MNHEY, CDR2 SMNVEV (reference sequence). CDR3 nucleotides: TGTGCCAGCAGTTTGACAGGAAACTCCTACAATGAGCAGTTCTTC. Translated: CASSLTGNSYNEQFF.

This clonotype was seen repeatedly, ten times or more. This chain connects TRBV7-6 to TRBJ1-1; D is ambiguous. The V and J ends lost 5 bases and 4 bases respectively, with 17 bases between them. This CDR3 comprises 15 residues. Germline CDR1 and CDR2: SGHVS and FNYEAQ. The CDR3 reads CASSPTGYEGTEAFF. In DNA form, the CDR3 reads TGTGCCAGCAGCCCGACTGGGTACGAGGGCACTGAAGCTTTCTTT.

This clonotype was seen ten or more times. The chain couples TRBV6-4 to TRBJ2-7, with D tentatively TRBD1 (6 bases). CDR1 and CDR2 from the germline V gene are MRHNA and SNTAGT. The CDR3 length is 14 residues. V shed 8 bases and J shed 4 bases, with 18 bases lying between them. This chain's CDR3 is CASSLVAGEYEQYF. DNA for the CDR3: TGTGCCAGCTCCCTTGTGGCAGGGGAGTACGAGCAGTACTTC.

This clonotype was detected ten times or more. The CDR3 bases are TGTGCCAGCAGCCCCCGGCAGGGAACAGATACGCAGTATTTT. Translation gives CASSPRQGTDTQYF. This sequence joins TRBV4-2 and TRBJ2-3; TRBD1 might be the D (5 bases). Germline-derived CDR1 and CDR2 are LGHNA and YNFKEQ. The CDR3 length is 14 residues. The V and J ends lost 4 bases and 3 bases respectively, with 11 bases between them.

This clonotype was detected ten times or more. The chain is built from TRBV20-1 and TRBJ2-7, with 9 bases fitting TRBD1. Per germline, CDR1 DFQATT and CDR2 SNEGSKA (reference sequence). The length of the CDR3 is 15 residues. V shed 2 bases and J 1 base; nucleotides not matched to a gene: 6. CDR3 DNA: TGCAGTGCTAGACCCCTCGACAGGGGGTCCTACGAGCAGTACTTC. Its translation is CSARPLDRGSYEQYF.

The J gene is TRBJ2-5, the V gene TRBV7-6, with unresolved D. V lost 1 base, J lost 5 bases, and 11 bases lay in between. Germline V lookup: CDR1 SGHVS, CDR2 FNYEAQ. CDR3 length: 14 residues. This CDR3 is CASSLGTVRETQYF. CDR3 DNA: TGTGCCAGCAGCTTAGGGACCGTGAGGGAGACCCAGTACTTC.

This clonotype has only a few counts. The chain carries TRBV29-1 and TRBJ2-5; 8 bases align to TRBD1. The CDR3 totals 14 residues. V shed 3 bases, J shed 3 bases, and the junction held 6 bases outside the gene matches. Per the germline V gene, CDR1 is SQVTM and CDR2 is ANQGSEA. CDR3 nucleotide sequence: TGCAGCGTTGAGGAGGACAGGGAAAAAGAGACCCAGTACTTC. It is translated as CSVEEDREKETQYF.

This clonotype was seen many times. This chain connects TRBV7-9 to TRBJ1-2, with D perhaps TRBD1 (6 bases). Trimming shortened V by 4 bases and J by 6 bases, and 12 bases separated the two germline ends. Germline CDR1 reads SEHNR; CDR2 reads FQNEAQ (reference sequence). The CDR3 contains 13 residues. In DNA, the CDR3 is TGTGCCAGCAGCTCGAGGGGGGGCCATGGCTACACCTTC. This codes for CASSSRGGHGYTF.

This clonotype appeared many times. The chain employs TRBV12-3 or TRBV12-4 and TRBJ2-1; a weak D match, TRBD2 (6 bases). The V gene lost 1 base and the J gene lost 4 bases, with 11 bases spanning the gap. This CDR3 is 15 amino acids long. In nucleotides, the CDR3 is TGTGCCAGCAGTTTAGATGGCGGGACGTACAATGAGCAGTTCTTC. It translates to CASSLDGGTYNEQFF.

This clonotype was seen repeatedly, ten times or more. CDR3 protein: CAWSSKDRITEKLFF. The CDR3 coding sequence is TGTGCCTGGAGTTCGAAGGACCGTATTACGGAAAAACTGTTTTTT. This chain connects TRBV30 to TRBJ1-4; no firm D call. Between the trimmed V and J ends, which lost 2 bases and 8 bases, there was a span of 18 bases. Germline V gene sequence: CDR1 GTSNPN, CDR2 SVGIG (reference sequence). This CDR3 is 15 amino acids long.

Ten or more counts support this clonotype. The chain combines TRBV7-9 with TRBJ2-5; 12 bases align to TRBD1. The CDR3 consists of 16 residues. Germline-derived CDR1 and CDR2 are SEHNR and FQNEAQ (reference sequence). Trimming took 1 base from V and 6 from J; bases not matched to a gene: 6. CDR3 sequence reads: CASSLVGTGGAKTQYF. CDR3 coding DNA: TGTGCCAGCAGCTTAGTCGGGACAGGGGGCGCGAAGACCCAGTACTTC.

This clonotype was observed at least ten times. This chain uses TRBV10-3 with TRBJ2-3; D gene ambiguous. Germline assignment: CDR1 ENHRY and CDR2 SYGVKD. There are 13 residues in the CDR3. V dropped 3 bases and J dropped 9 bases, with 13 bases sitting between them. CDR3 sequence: CAISDSQLTTQYF. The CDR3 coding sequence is TGTGCCATCAGTGATTCCCAGCTAACCACGCAGTATTTT.

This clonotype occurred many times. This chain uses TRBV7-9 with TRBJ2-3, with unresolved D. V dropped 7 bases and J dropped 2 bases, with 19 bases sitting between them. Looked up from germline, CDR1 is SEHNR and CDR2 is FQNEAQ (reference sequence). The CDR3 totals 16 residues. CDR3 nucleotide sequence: TGTGCCAGCACCCGCTCGGACCGAGCTATCACAGATACGCAGTATTTT. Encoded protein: CASTRSDRAITDTQYF.

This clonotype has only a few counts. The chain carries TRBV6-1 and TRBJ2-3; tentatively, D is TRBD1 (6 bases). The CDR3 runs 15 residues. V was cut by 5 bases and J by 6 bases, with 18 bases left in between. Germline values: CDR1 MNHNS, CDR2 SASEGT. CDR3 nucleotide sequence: TGTGCCAGCAGTCCCACGCGAGGGGGAGCGGATACGCAGTATTTT. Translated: CASSPTRGGADTQYF.